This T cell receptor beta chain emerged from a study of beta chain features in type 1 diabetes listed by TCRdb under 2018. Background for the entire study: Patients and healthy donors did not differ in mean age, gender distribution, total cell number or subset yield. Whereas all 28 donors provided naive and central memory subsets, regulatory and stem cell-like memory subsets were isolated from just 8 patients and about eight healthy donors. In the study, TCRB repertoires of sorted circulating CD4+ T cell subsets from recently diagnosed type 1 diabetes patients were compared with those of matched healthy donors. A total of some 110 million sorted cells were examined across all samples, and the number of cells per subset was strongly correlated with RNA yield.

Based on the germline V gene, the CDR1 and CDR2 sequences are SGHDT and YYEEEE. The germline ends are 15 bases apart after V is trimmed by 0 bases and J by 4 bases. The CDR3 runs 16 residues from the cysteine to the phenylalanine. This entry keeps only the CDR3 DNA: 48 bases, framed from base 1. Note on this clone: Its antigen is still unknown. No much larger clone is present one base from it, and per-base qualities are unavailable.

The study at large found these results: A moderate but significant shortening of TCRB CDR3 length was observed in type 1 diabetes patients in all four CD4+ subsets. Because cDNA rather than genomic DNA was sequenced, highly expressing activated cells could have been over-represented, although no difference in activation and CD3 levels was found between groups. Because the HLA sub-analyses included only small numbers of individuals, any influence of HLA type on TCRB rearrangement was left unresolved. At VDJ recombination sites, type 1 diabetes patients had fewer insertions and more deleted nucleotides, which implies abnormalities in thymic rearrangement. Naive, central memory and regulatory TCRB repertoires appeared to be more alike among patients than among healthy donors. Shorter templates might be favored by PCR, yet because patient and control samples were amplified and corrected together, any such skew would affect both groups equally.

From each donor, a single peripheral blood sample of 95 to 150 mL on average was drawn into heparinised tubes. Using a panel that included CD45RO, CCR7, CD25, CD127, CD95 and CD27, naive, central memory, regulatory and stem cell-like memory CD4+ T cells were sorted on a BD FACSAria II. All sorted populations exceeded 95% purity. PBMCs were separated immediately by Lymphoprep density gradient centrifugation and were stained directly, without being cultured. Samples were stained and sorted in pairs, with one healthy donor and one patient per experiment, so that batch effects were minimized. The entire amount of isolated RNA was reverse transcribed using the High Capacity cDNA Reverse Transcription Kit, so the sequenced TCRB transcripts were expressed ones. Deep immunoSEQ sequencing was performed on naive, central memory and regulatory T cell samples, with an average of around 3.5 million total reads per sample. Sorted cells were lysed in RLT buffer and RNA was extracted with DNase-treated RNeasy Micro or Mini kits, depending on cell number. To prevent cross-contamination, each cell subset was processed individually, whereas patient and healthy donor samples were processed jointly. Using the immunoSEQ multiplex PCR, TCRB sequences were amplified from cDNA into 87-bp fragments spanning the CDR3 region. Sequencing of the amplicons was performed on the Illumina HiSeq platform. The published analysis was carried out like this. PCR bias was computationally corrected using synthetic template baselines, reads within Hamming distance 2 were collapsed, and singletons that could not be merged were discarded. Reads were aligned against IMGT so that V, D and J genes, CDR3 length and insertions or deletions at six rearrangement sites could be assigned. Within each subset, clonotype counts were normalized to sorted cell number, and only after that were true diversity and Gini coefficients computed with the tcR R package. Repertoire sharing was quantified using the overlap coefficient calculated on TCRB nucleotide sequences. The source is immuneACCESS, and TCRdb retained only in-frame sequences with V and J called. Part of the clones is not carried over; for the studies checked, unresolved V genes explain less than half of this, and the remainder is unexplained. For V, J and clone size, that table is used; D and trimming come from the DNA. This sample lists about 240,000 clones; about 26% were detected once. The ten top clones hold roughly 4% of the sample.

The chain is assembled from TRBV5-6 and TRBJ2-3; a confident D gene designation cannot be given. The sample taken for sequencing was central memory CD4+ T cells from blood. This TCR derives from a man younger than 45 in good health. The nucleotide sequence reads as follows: TGTGCCAGCAGCTTGGAAGGAGCGCTTGGGCCAGATACGCAGTATTTT. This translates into CASSLEGALGPDTQYF.